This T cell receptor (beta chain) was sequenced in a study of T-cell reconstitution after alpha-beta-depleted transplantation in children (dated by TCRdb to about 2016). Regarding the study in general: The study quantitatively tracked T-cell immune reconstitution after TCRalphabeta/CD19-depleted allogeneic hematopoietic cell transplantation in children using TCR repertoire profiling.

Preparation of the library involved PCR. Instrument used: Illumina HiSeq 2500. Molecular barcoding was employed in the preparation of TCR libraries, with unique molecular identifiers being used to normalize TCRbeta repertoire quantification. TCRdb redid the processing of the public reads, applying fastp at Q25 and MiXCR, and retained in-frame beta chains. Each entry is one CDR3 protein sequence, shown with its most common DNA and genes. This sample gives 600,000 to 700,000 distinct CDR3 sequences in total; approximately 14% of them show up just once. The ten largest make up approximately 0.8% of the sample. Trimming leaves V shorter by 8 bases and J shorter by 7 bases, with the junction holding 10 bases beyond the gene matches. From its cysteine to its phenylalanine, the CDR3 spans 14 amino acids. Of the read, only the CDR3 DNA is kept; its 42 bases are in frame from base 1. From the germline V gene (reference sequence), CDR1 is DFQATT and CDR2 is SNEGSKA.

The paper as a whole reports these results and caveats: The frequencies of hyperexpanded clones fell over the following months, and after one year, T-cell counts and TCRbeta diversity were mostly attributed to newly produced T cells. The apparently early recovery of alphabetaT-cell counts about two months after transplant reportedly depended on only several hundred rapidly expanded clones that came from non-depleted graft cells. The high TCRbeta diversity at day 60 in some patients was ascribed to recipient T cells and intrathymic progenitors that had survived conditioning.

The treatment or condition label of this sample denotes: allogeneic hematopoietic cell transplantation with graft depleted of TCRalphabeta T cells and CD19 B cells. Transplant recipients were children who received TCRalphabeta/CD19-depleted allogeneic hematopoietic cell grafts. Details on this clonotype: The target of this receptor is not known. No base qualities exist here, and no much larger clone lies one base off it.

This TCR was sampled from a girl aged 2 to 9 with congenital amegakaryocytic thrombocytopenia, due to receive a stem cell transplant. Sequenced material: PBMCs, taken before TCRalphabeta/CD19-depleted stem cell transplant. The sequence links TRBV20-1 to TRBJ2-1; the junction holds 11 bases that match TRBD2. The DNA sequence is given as TGCAGTTCCCGGGTAGCTAGCGGGAGGAATGAGCAGTTCTTC. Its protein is CSSRVASGRNEQFF.